This TCR beta chain originates from a study of blood T cell repertoires in COVID-19. Study background: The cDNA or gDNA used as material had been derived from T cells, B-cell-depleted T cells, or PBMCs.

The CDR3 has 15 amino acids. The V segment lost 3 bases and the J segment 5 bases; nucleotides outside the gene matches: 3. Germline V gene data show CDR1 as SGDLS and CDR2 as YYNGEE. Sequenced by immunoSEQ multiplex PCR; TCRdb stores in-frame clones only, minus some. The sample contains about 110,000 clones, roughly two thirds of which appear only once. This clonotype was sampled from a human donor with acute or convalescent COVID-19. The donor label of this sample is uncertain. The specimen was peripheral blood. This chain joins TRBV9 and TRBJ1-6; 9 positions match TRBD1. The CDR3 sequence: CASSARQGDNSPLHF. The DNA of the CDR3 is TGTGCCAGCAGCGCCCGACAGGGGGATAATTCACCCCTCCACTTT.